This TCR beta chain stems from a study of cytomegalovirus exposure and HLA in healthy donors. The wider study: There were approximately 81 million unique TCRs (from HLA-typed donors) in an early data release.

Study conclusions and caveats: Some public TCRs appeared in many individuals, while most sequences were rare.

From germline, CDR1 is MNHEY and CDR2 SVGAGI. V lost 7 bases and J 2 bases, leaving 14 bases between the germline ends. This CDR3 spans 14 amino acids. PCR used 60 Vbeta primers and 13 Jbeta primers. Generated by immunoSEQ multiplex PCR, the TCRdb table keeps only in-frame clones and is missing some. The profile covers fewer than 100,000 clones, with 75% to 85% appearing a single time and roughly 3.8% taken by the ten largest. Although they were nominally healthy when sampled, donors likely had unrecorded immune exposures. As regards this clone: As yet, its antigen is unknown.

The chain recombines TRBV6-5 with TRBJ2-5, with D perhaps TRBD2 (6 bases). This clonotype was obtained from a woman between 40 and 50 years old in good health and CMV-seronegative. Sequencing input: PBMCs. The CDR3 coding sequence is TGTGCCAGCAAGGAGGGACGGAAGCAAGAGACCCAGTACTTC. Translated: CASKEGRKQETQYF.